The rows below give T cell receptor beta chains drawn from one sample of a study of cytomegalovirus exposure and HLA in healthy donors. The method was immunoSEQ multiplex PCR; TCRdb's version includes in-frame clones alone and lacks a portion of them. Of around 150,000 clones in the sample, around 77% were seen once. The material sequenced was PBMCs. The receptors here all came from a young man in good health. Each CDR3 is given with its conserved first and last residue. Fields, in order: clone size, CDR3 length, V gene, J gene, CDR3 protein. Size values are once, few and many counts, or a class for expanded clones, and some rows have none.

size: -; length: 15; V: TRBV18; J: TRBJ2-5; CDR3: CASSPVSGPQETQYF
size: -; length: 14; V: TRBV7-9; J: TRBJ1-2; CDR3: CSSSRTGGPGGYTF
size: -; length: 16; V: TRBV5-6; J: TRBJ1-1; CDR3: CASSSRGRVRVTEAFF
size: -; length: 13; V: TRBV4-1; J: TRBJ2-7; CDR3: CASSQVTGVEQYF
size: -; length: 13; V: TRBV11-2; J: TRBJ1-6; CDR3: CASSSGVVSPLHF
size: few; length: 14; V: TRBV7-3; J: TRBJ1-2; CDR3: CASSPSGGGYGYTF
size: -; length: 14; V: TRBV28; J: TRBJ1-4; CDR3: CASRATGNNEKLFF
size: -; length: 13; V: TRBV19; J: TRBJ1-2; CDR3: CASTKRPNYGYTF
size: -; length: 17; V: TRBV7-9; J: TRBJ2-1; CDR3: CSSSLVVGLAGAYEQFF
size: -; length: 16; V: TRBV30; J: TRBJ2-2; CDR3: CAWSYWTGDPTGELFF
size: -; length: 12; V: TRBV18; J: TRBJ1-2; CDR3: CASSPQDRVYTF
size: once; length: 14; V: TRBV2; J: TRBJ2-1; CDR3: CASMSGRGYNEQFF
size: -; length: 13; V: TRBV11-2; J: TRBJ2-7; CDR3: CASRDRDSYEQYF
size: -; length: 17; V: TRBV7-2; J: TRBJ2-7; CDR3: CASSTRTSGRAPYEQYF
size: few; length: 15; V: TRBV28; J: TRBJ2-7; CDR3: CASSPTGHTSYEQYF
size: -; length: 14; V: TRBV25-1; J: TRBJ2-3; CDR3: CASSRQGGTDTQYF
size: -; length: 15; V: TRBV19; J: TRBJ2-7; CDR3: CASNPGQGTSYEQYF
size: -; length: 14; V: TRBV5-6; J: TRBJ1-5; CDR3: CASTGWGEPQPQHF
size: -; length: 17; V: TRBV28; J: TRBJ1-5; CDR3: CASTPPGDRVSNQPQHF
size: -; length: 14; V: TRBV5-1; J: TRBJ2-1; CDR3: CASSQTSSYNEQFF
size: -; length: 15; V: TRBV4-3; J: TRBJ1-4; CDR3: CASSQDSRINEKLFF
size: few; length: 13; V: TRBV27; J: TRBJ1-2; CDR3: CASSPGTGRGYTF
size: -; length: 15; V: TRBV9; J: TRBJ2-7; CDR3: CASSVGPLESYEQYF
size: -; length: 14; V: TRBV11-2; J: TRBJ2-1; CDR3: CASSFAGLNNEQFF
size: -; length: 14; V: TRBV6-5; J: TRBJ1-1; CDR3: CASSYSRGGHEAFF
size: -; length: 16; V: TRBV27; J: TRBJ2-1; CDR3: CASSSRASGDYNEQFF
size: -; length: 15; V: TRBV11-2; J: TRBJ1-2; CDR3: CASSSGGQTLYGYTF
size: once; length: 13; V: TRBV28; J: TRBJ2-5; CDR3: CASTGPGGETQYF
size: -; length: 14; V: TRBV18; J: TRBJ2-3; CDR3: CASSPGGGTDTQYF
size: -; length: 13; V: TRBV28; J: TRBJ1-2; CDR3: CASSHDRVSGYTF
size: -; length: 14; V: TRBV7-9; J: TRBJ1-4; CDR3: CSSSPDRVAEKLFF
size: few; length: 13; V: TRBV2; J: TRBJ2-2; CDR3: CASDKQGQGELFF
size: -; length: 17; V: TRBV7-3; J: TRBJ2-3; CDR3: CASSLGVGGSSTDTQYF
size: -; length: 16; V: TRBV11-3; J: TRBJ2-1; CDR3: CASSLTSGRGFGEQFF
size: -; length: 14; V: TRBV19; J: TRBJ2-1; CDR3: CASRVAGSRGEQFF
size: -; length: 16; V: TRBV9; J: TRBJ2-1; CDR3: CASSTILAGGPYEQFF
size: few; length: 14; V: TRBV7-9; J: TRBJ2-7; CDR3: CASSPSGSSYEQYF